This entry lists 9 T cell receptor beta chains sequenced from one sample in a study of T cell changes during pregnancy in multiple sclerosis. The method was immunoSEQ multiplex PCR; TCRdb's version includes in-frame clones alone and lacks a portion of them. The sample comprises 45,000 to 70,000 clones, about 90% of which are singletons, and approximately 0.15% rests with the top ten. Sequenced material: CD4+ T cells from peripheral blood mononuclear cells, taken after pregnancy. The receptors were gathered from a female donor in good health, enrolled as a control in a pregnancy study.

The rearrangement uses TRBV19 and TRBJ1-1, with TRBD1 matching 9 bases. The CDR3 has 13 residues. The V gene end was trimmed by 6 bases and the J gene end by 5 bases; junction bases not matched to a gene: 4. Looked up from germline, CDR1 is LNHDA and CDR2 is SQIVND (reference sequence). The CDR3 spells CASRDRGRTEAFF. CDR3 coding DNA: TGTGCCAGTAGGGACAGGGGACGAACTGAAGCTTTCTTT.

The V and J genes are TRBV5-1 and TRBJ2-2; the D is unclear. Trimming left V 0 bases short and J 0 bases short, with 6 bases between. CDR1 is SGHRS and CDR2 is YFSETQ in the germline V gene. This CDR3 has 15 amino acids. The CDR3 DNA is TGCGCCAGCAGCTTGGTGACTTCGAACACCGGGGAGCTGTTTTTT. As protein: CASSLVTSNTGELFF.

This chain connects TRBV7-2 to TRBJ1-3; the D gene is possibly TRBD1 (5 bases). This CDR3 has 16 amino acids. In germline, CDR1 is SGHTA, CDR2 FQGNSA. With 5 bases removed from V and 2 bases from J, the gap between germline ends came to 16 bases. CDR3 DNA sequence: TGTGCCAGCAGCCCCCAACCGGGGGATACTGGAAACACCATATATTTT. This sequence encodes CASSPQPGDTGNTIYF.

The J gene is TRBJ2-5, the V gene TRBV18, with a tentative D call TRBD2 (6 bases). The germline V gene encodes CDR1 KGHSH and CDR2 LQKENI. Trimming took 3 bases from V and 2 from J, leaving 10 bases between them. The CDR3 covers 14 residues. The DNA of the CDR3 is TGTGCCAGCTCACCGCGGGGCAAACAAGAGACCCAGTACTTC. Its protein product is CASSPRGKQETQYF.

V usage is TRBV11-3 and J usage is TRBJ1-4, with D possibly TRBD1 on 6 matching bases. The length of the CDR3 is 15 residues. V gave up 5 bases and J gave up 2 bases, with 12 bases separating them. Germline-derived CDR1 and CDR2 are SGHNT and YENEEA. CDR3 protein: CASSQGGVTNEKLFF. CDR3 DNA sequence: TGTGCCAGCAGCCAAGGGGGAGTTACTAATGAAAAACTGTTTTTT.

This clone came up a few times. The chain uses TRBV6-4 and TRBJ1-1, with a weak D call TRBD1 (5 bases). Germline CDR1 and CDR2: MRHNA and SNTAGT. Trimming took 3 bases from V and 3 from J, leaving 8 bases between them. This CDR3 is built from 13 residues. This chain's CDR3 is CASSESRDTEAFF. The CDR3 region has the DNA TGTGCCAGCAGTGAGTCCAGGGACACTGAAGCTTTCTTT.

The CDR3 DNA reads as TGCGCCAGCAGCCAAGATAGTGGAGGGACAGCCATCTATGGCTACACCTTC. It specifies CASSQDSGGTAIYGYTF. The chain recombines TRBV4-3 with TRBJ1-2; 7 bases map to TRBD1. From germline, CDR1 is LGHNA and CDR2 YSLEER. CDR3 length: 17 amino acids. V lost 0 bases and J lost 4; bases outside the gene matches: 11.

In DNA, the CDR3 is TGTGCCAGTCGACAGGGGGCGCGAGAGACCCAGTACTTC. Encoded protein: CASRQGARETQYF. The rearrangement joins TRBV6-1 to TRBJ2-5; 10 bases fit TRBD1. This CDR3 spans 13 amino acids. Germline loops: CDR1 MNHNS, CDR2 SASEGT. V gave up 9 bases and J gave up 4 bases; unmatched junction bases: 5.

This chain connects TRBV19 to TRBJ1-1; 7 nucleotides line up with TRBD1. V was pared by 6 bases and J by 0 bases, with 13 bases of the junction left unmatched. This CDR3 comprises 17 residues. From germline, CDR1 is LNHDA and CDR2 SQIVND (reference sequence). Here the CDR3 reads CASRPGQASRLNTEAFF. CDR3 coding DNA: TGTGCCAGTAGACCAGGACAGGCTAGTAGGTTGAACACTGAAGCTTTCTTT.